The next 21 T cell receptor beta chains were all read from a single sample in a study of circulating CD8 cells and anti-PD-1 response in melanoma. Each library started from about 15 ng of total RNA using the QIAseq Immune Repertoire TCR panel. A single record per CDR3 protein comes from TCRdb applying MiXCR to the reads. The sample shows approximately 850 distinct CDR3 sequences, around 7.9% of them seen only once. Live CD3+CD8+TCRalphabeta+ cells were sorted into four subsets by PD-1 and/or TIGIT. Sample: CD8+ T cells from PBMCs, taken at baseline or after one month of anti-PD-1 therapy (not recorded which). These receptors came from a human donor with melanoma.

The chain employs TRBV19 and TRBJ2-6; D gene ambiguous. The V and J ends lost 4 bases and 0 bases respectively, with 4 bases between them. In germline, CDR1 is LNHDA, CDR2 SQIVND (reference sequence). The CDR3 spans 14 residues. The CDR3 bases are TGTGCCAGTAGTAGGGTCTCTGGGGCCAACGTCCTGACTTTC. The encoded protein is CASSRVSGANVLTF. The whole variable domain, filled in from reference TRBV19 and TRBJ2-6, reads DGGITQSPKYLFRKEGQNVTLSCEQNLNHDAMYWYRQDPGQGLRLIYYSQIVNDFQKGDIAEGYSVSREKKESFPLTVTSAQKNPTAFYLCASSRVSGANVLTFGAGSRLTVL.

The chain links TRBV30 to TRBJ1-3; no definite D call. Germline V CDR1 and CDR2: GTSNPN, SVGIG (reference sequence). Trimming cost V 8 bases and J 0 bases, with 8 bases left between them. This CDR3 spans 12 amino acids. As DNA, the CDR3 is TGTGCCCGGAAGCACTCTGGAAACACCATATATTTT. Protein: CARKHSGNTIYF.

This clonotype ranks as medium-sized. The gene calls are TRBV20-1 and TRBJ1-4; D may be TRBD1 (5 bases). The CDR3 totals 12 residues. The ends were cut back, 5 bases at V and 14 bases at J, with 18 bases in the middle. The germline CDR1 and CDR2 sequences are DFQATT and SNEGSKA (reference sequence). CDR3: CSALPGGERLFF. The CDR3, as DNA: TGCAGTGCTCTCCCCGGGGGGGAACGGCTGTTTTTT.

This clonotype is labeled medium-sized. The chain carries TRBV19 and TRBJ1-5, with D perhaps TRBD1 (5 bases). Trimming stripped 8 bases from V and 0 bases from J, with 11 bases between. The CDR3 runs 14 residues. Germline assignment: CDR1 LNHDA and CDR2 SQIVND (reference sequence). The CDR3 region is CASVQGDSNQPQHF. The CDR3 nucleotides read TGTGCCAGTGTTCAGGGTGATAGCAATCAGCCCCAGCATTTT.

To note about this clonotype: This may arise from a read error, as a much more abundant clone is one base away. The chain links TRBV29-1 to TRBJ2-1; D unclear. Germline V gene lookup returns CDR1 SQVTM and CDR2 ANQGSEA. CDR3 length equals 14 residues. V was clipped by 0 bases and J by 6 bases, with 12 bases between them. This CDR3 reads CSVEDHSVINEQFF. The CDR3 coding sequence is TGCAGCGTTGAAGATCATTCGGTTATCAATGAGCAGTTCTTC.

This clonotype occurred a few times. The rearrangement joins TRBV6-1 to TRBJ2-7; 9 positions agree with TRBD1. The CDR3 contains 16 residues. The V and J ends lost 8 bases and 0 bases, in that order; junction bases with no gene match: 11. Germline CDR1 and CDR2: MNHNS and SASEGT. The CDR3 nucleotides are TGTGCCAGCGGACCCACGGGACAGGGTTACTCCTACGAGCAGTACTTC. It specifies CASGPTGQGYSYEQYF.

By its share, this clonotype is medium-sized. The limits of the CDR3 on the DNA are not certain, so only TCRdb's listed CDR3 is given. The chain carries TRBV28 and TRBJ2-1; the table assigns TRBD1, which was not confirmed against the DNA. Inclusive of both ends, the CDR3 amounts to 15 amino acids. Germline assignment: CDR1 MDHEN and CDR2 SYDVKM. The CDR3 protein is CASSSSSGETNEQFF.

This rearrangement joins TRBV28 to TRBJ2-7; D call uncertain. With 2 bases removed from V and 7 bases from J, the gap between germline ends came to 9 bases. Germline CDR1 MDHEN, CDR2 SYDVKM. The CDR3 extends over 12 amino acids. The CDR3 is CASSLTVYEQYF. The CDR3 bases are TGTGCCAGCAGTTTAACGGTCTATGAGCAGTACTTC. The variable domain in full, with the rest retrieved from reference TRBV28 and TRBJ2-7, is DVKVTQSSRYLVKRTGEKVFLECVQDMDHENMFWYRQDPGLGLRLIYFSYDVKMKEKGDIPEGYSVSREKKERFSLILESASTNQTSMYLCASSLTVYEQYFGPGTRLTVT.

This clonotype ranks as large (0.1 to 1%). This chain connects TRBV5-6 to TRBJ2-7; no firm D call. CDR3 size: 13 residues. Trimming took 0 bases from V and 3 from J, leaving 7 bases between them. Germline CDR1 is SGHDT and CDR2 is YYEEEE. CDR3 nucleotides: TGTGCCAGCAGCTTGGGTCCGAACTACGAGCAGTACTTC. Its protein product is CASSLGPNYEQYF.

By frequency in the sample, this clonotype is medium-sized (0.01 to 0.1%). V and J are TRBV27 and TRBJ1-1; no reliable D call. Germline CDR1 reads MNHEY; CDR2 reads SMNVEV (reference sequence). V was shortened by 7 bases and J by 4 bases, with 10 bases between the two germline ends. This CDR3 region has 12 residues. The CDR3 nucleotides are TGTGCCAGCAAGTCAGGTCTCACTGAAGCTTTCTTT. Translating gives CASKSGLTEAFF.

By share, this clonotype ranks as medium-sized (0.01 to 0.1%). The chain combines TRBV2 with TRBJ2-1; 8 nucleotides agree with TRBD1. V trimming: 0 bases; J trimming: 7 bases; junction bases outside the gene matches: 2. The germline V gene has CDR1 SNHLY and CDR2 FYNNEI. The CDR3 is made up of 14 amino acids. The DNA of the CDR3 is TGTGCCAGCAGTGAAGCCAGGGGGCTAAATGAGCAGTTCTTC. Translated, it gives CASSEARGLNEQFF. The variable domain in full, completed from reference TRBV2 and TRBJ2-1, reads EPEVTQTPSHQVTQMGQEVILRCVPISNHLYFYWYRQILGQKVEFLVSFYNNEISEKSEIFDDQFSVERPDGSNFTLKIRSTKLEDSAMYFCASSEARGLNEQFFGPGTRLTVL.

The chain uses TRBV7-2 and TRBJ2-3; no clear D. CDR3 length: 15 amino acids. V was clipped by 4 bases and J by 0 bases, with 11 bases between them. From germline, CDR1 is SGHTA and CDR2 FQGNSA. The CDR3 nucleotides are TGTGCCAGCAGCTCGAACTTTCTAAGCACAGATACGCAGTATTTT. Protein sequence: CASSSNFLSTDTQYF.

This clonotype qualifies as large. CDR3 protein: CASSVEHTGNYGYTF. CDR3 nucleotide sequence: TGTGCCAGCAGCGTAGAACACACCGGTAACTATGGCTACACCTTC. The V call is TRBV9, the J call TRBJ1-2; unclear D gene. Germline lookup yields CDR1 SGDLS and CDR2 YYNGEE. The CDR3 contains 15 residues. The V end lost 0 bases, the J end lost 1 base, and 10 bases lay between the germline ends. Variable domain in full (rest from reference TRBV9 and TRBJ1-2): DSGVTQTPKHLITATGQRVTLRCSPRSGDLSVYWYQQSLDQGLQFLIQYYNGEERAKGNILERFSAQQFPDLHSELNLSSLELGDSALYFCASSVEHTGNYGYTFGSGTRLTVV.

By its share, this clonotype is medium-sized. The CDR3 nucleotides read TGTGCCAGCAGAATGGCGGGGGGGCACGAGCTGTTTTTT. Amino acids: CASRMAGGHELFF. The chain uses TRBV27 and TRBJ2-2; 9 bases are a match to TRBD2. The CDR3 is made up of 13 amino acids. After removal of 6 bases from V and 11 bases from J, the junction contained 7 bases not matched to a gene. Per the germline V gene, CDR1 is MNHEY and CDR2 is SMNVEV (reference sequence).

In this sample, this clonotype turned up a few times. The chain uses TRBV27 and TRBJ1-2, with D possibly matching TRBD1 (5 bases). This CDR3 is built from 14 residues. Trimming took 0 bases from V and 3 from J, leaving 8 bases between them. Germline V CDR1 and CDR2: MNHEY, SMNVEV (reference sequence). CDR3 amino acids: CASSLSGGHYGYTF. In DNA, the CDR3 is TGTGCCAGCAGTTTATCGGGGGGTCACTATGGCTACACCTTC.

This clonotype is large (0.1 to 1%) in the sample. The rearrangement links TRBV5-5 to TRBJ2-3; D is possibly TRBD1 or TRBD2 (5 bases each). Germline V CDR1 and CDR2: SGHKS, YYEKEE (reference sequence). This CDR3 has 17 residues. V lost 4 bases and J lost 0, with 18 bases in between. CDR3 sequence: CASSPSGALPSTDTQYF. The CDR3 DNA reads TGTGCCAGCAGCCCTTCCGGGGCCTTACCTAGCACAGATACGCAGTATTTT.

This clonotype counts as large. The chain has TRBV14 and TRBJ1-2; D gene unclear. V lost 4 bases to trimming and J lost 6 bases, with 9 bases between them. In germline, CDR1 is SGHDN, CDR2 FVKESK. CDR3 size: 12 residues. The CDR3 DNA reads TGTGCCAGCAGCCCAATAAGTCATGGCTACACCTTC. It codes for CASSPISHGYTF.

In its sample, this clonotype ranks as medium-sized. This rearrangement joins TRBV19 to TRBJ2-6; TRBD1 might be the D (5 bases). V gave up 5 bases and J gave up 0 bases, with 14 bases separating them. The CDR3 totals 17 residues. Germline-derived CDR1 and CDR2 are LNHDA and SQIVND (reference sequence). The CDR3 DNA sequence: TGTGCCAGTAGTTTCTCGACAGTATACTCTGGGGCCAACGTCCTGACTTTC. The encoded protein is CASSFSTVYSGANVLTF.

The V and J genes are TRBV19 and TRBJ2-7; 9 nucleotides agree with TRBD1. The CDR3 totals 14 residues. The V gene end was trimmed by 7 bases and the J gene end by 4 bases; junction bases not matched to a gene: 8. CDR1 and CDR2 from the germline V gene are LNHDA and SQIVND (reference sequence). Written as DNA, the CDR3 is TGTGCCAGTACTCCGACAGGGGGAATATACGAGCAGTACTTC. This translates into CASTPTGGIYEQYF.

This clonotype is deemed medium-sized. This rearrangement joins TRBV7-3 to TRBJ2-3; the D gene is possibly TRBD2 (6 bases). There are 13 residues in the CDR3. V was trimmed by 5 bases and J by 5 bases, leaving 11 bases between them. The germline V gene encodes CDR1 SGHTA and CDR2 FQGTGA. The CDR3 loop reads CASSPTGRDTQYF. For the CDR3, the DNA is TGTGCCAGCAGCCCCACCGGGAGAGATACGCAGTATTTT. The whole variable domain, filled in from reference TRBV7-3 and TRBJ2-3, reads GAGVSQTPSNKVTEKGKYVELRCDPISGHTALYWYRQSLGQGPEFLIYFQGTGAADDSGLPNDRFFAVRPEGSVSTLKIQRTERGDSAVYLCASSPTGRDTQYFGPGTRLTVL.

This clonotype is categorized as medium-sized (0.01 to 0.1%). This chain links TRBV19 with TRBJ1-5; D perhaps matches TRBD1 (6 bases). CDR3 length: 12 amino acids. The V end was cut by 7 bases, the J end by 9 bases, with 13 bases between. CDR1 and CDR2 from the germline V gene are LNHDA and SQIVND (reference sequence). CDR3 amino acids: CASNTGPTPQHF. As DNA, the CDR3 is TGTGCCAGTAACACAGGGCCTACGCCCCAGCATTTT.